This T cell receptor (beta chain) emerged from a study of CD8 T cells in Susac syndrome. Study-wide points: It was acknowledged in the study that the number of individuals who were included in its TCR sequencing and HLA analysis was relatively small.

As regards this clonotype: As yet, its antigen is unknown.

The RNA, 0.5 to 1 ug, was put through reverse transcription using random hexamers. In TCRdb, the immunoSEQ multiplex PCR reads were re-called with MiXCR into one record per CDR3 protein. The sample includes 120,000 to 150,000 distinct CDR3 sequences, about 94% of them seen just once. Healthy donors acted as controls, with matching for age and sex. In contrast to the negatively isolated CD8+ and CD4+ T cells, TEMRA cells were FACS-enriched. Germline V lookup: CDR1 LNHNV, CDR2 YYDKDF (reference sequence). The CDR3 runs to 15 residues. The trim removed 3 bases at V and 2 bases at J, leaving 5 bases unmatched.

Sequenced input: CD8+ T cells from PBMCs. This TCR came from a human donor in good health. The V call is TRBV15, the J call TRBJ2-7; 9 bases line up with TRBD1. In DNA, the CDR3 is TGTGCCACCAGCAGGGCCGGGACAGGGACCTACGAGCAGTACTTC. Residues: CATSRAGTGTYEQYF.